The clone carrying this T cell receptor beta chain appeared many times. Its antigen is unidentified. These data belong to a study of beta chain features in type 1 diabetes. The isolated RNA, all of it, was reverse transcribed, so expressed TCRB transcripts were what got sequenced. Repertoires were generated with immunoSEQ multiplex PCR, while TCRdb's copy carries only in-frame clones and drops some. The table includes around 140,000 clones, approximately 10% detected once. V dropped 6 bases and J dropped 2 bases, with 3 bases sitting between them. CDR1 is SGHTA and CDR2 is FQGNSA in the germline V gene. This CDR3 has 11 amino acids. General observations from the study: Across all four CD4+ subsets, people with type 1 diabetes showed modestly shorter TCRB CDR3s.

The TCR comes from a man aged 25 to 45 with type 1 diabetes. The sequenced material came from central memory CD4+ T cells from blood. The J gene is TRBJ2-3, the V gene TRBV7-2; D is ambiguous. This CDR3 reads CASRYTDTQYF. Here the CDR3 DNA reads TGTGCCAGCAGGTACACAGATACGCAGTATTTT.